The 11 T cell receptor beta chains given below trace back to one sample, sequenced in a study of blood T cell repertoires in COVID-19. Assay used: immunoSEQ multiplex PCR; TCRdb lists only in-frame clones, some missing. This table has roughly 210,000 clones, roughly 84% appearing once. Sequencing was carried out using PBMCs or T cells enriched from blood (not recorded which). The origin of the receptors is a man aged 30 to 39 in a cohort exposed to, infected with or recovered from COVID-19 (not recorded which).

The gene calls are TRBV5-1 and TRBJ2-1; perhaps TRBD1 as D (5 bases). V gave up 0 bases and J gave up 4 bases, with 11 bases separating them. The germline V gene encodes CDR1 SGHRS and CDR2 YFSETQ. The CDR3 runs 15 residues. The CDR3 DNA is TGCGCCAGCAGCTTGGCCGCAGGGTATTACAATGAGCAGTTCTTC. Its protein product is CASSLAAGYYNEQFF.

This chain uses TRBV9 with TRBJ2-7, with a possible D match to TRBD2 (6 bases). This CDR3 spans 15 amino acids. Deletions cut 1 base from V and 0 bases from J, with 11 bases between. Germline V gives CDR1 SGDLS, CDR2 YYNGEE. CDR3 coding DNA: TGTGCCAGCAGCGTAAGGCCCGGGAGCTCCTACGAGCAGTACTTC. It specifies CASSVRPGSSYEQYF.

The chain has TRBV19 and TRBJ2-1, with 13 bases aligning to TRBD2. The CDR3 length is 18 residues. The V gene end was trimmed by 1 base and the J gene end by 3 bases; junction bases not matched to a gene: 6. Germline values: CDR1 LNHDA, CDR2 SQIVND (reference sequence). In DNA, the CDR3 is TGTGCCAGTAGTATAGTTTGGACTAGCGGGAGAGACTACAATGAGCAGTTCTTC. Translated, it gives CASSIVWTSGRDYNEQFF.

This clone was observed a few times. The chain joins TRBV4-1 to TRBJ2-7, with a weak D call TRBD2 (6 bases). The CDR3 has 16 residues. Trimming left V 1 base short and J 4 bases short, with 17 bases between. Germline CDR1 MGHRA, CDR2 YSYEKL. The CDR3 sequence: CASSQGLAASQYEQYF. The CDR3, as DNA: TGCGCCAGCAGCCAAGGGTTAGCGGCTAGCCAATACGAGCAGTACTTC.

The chain carries TRBV7-2 and TRBJ1-3; D not certain. From germline, CDR1 is SGHTA and CDR2 FQGNSA. This CDR3 is 15 amino acids long. Trimming took off 4 bases at V and 0 bases at J, with 10 bases between the two ends. The CDR3 sequence is CASSSGGSSGNTIYF. The CDR3 nucleotides are TGTGCCAGCAGCTCAGGTGGGAGCTCTGGAAACACCATATATTTT.

The genes are TRBV6-2 or TRBV6-3 and TRBJ1-2, with 8 bases lining up with TRBD1. The CDR3 runs 15 residues. Germline-derived CDR1 and CDR2 are MNHEY and SVGEGT. Unmatched junction bases numbered 10, after V lost 2 bases and J lost 8 bases. Here the CDR3 DNA reads TGTGCCAGCAGTTACGCAGGGGGCTACAACCGGGGCTACACCTTC. Amino acid sequence: CASSYAGGYNRGYTF.

The chain links TRBV24-1 to TRBJ1-1; D might be TRBD1 (5 bases). The CDR3 loop spans 15 amino acids. Germline V CDR1 and CDR2: KGHDR, SFDVKD. The V end lost 5 bases, the J end lost 3 bases, and 15 bases lay between the germline ends. CDR3 DNA sequence: TGTGCCACCAGTGCCGGTAGTCGGGGGGACACTGAAGCTTTCTTT. This codes for CATSAGSRGDTEAFF.

This chain connects TRBV2 to TRBJ1-5; TRBD1 matches at 9 bases. Germline V gene lookup returns CDR1 SNHLY and CDR2 FYNNEI. The junction had 6 bases not matched to a gene; V was cut back by 6 bases and J by 6 bases. This CDR3 comprises 14 residues. The CDR3 nucleotides read TGTGCCAGCAGACCACAGGGGGCAGGTCAGCCCCAGCATTTT. It yields the protein CASRPQGAGQPQHF.

The chain has TRBV4-2 and TRBJ2-7; TRBD2 might be the D (5 bases). This CDR3 is built from 14 residues. Germline CDR1 is LGHNA and CDR2 is YNFKEQ. Trimming removed 4 bases at V and 2 bases at J, with 12 bases between. As DNA, the CDR3 is TGTGCCAGCAGCCCCGAACCCGGGGCCTACGAGCAGTACTTC. This gives the protein CASSPEPGAYEQYF.

This chain links TRBV6-4 with TRBJ2-1; tentative D call: TRBD1 (6 bases). V gave up 0 bases and J gave up 5 bases, with 11 bases separating them. Germline V gene data show CDR1 as MRHNA and CDR2 as SNTAGT. The CDR3 is made up of 15 amino acids. The CDR3 protein is CASSDSTAGDNEQFF. CDR3 DNA sequence: TGTGCCAGCAGTGACTCGACGGCAGGGGACAATGAGCAGTTCTTC.

The chain uses TRBV7-2 and TRBJ2-7; 8 bases fit TRBD1. Losses at the gene ends were 5 bases for V and 0 bases for J; bases not matched to a gene: 15. This CDR3 is 18 amino acids long. Germline CDR1 is SGHTA and CDR2 is FQGNSA. The CDR3 DNA sequence: TGTGCCAGCAGCAAACCGAAATCCGGGACAGGATTCTCCTACGAGCAGTACTTC. Its protein product is CASSKPKSGTGFSYEQYF.